The entry that follows covers one TCR beta chain sequence. Its antigen target is currently unknown. There are no base qualities to consult, and no much larger clone falls within one base. The junction shows trimming of 3 bases on V and 1 base on J, plus 8 bases between the germline ends. CDR3 length: 14 amino acids, cysteine to phenylalanine. The CDR3 DNA has 42 bases and is translated from base 1. CDR1 MGHDK and CDR2 SYGVNS were looked up in the germline V gene. Each collaborating institution followed its own protocols to collect whole blood in K2EDTA tubes. For TCRbeta analysis, collaborators shipped samples in one of three forms: frozen whole blood, isolated PBMCs, or DNA extracted from either of those sample types. The sample originates from a study of blood T cell repertoires in COVID-19 (dated by TCRdb to about 2020). Regarding the complete study: Collaborator samples came from the United States, Italy and Spain and covered acute and convalescent phases of COVID-19. The prospective study material was composed of cDNA or gDNA derived from T cells, B-cell-depleted T cells, or PBMCs. The dataset comprised deeply sampled blood TCRbeta repertoires from subjects exposed to, actively infected with, or recovered from COVID-19. The repertoires were released in a freely available public database meant as a resource for research on the immune response to SARS-CoV-2. Samples came from the ongoing ImmuneRACE study (first 160 participants) plus 1,254 subjects from 6 global collaborators. Sample metadata almost always included a de-identified subject ID, COVID-19 status, age in years and sex. Where available, HLA class I and class II types were taken from metadata supplied by the sample provider and were not determined by assay-based typing.

Summary of the overall study and its limitations: Clinical and demographic metadata were provided uncurated, with the amount varying by source and participant.

TCRbeta CDR3 regions were amplified from genomic DNA using the immunoSEQ Assay, a bias-controlled multiplex PCR. Per the authors' processing: The number of nucleated cells in each sample was estimated by amplification of reference gene primers within the assay. Sequence reads were collapsed and filtered to measure the absolute abundance of every unique TCRbeta CDR3 rearrangement. Productive Simpson clonality was computed per sample as the square root of Simpson's diversity index over productive rearrangements. TCRdb's version of the immuneACCESS table is confined to in-frame rearrangements and falls short of the full clone set. An unresolved V gene accounts for under half of the shortfall where checked; the remainder is of unknown origin. The DNA gave D and trimming, while V, J and clone size come from that table. The sample table records 150,000 to 200,000 clones; about 87% of these occur just once. The top ten constitute around 2.3% of the sample.

The sequenced sample consisted of peripheral blood. The chain was built from TRBV25-1 and TRBJ2-3; matching of 5 bases hints at TRBD2 as the D gene. This clonotype was sampled from a man aged 40-50 years with active or convalescent COVID-19. Read as DNA, the sequence is TGTGCCAGCAGTGAGTACGGGGGCACAGATACGCAGTATTTT. This is translated as CASSEYGGTDTQYF. Here the CDR3 is joined to the reference TRBV25-1 and TRBJ2-3 genes, and the full variable domain is: EADIYQTPRYLVIGTGKKITLECSQTMGHDKMYWYQQDPGMELHLIHYSYGVNSTEKGDLSSESTVSRIRTEHFPLTLESARPSHTSQYLCASSEYGGTDTQYFGPGTRLTVL.